This TCR beta chain was documented in a study of lymphopenia after photon versus proton radiotherapy. General observations from the study: Larger post-nadir TCR diversity loss correlated inversely with survival in deceased patients. After lymphocyte nadir, photon-treated repertoires showed oligoclonal expansion, especially CD8+ Temra.

V lost 7 bases and J lost 7; bases outside the gene matches: 10. The V gene's germline CDR1 is MRHNA and CDR2 SNTAGT. The CDR3 extends over 15 amino acids. About this clone: Its antigen is as yet unknown.

TCRdb's copy holds only in-frame clones and misses some; the assay was immunoSEQ multiplex PCR. The sample lists over 50,000 clones, approximately 83% seen once, with 2% to 3% in the top ten. The chain uses TRBV6-4 and TRBJ2-1; 10 bases agree with TRBD2. Material: peripheral blood, obtained from a patient treated with photon-based radiotherapy. This clonotype was obtained from a man aged 35-49 years with gastric cancer. This CDR3 is CASNRAGGPRNEQFF. In nucleotides, the CDR3 is TGTGCCAGCAATAGAGCGGGGGGGCCGAGGAATGAGCAGTTCTTC.